This T cell receptor beta chain was documented in a study of T cells in Graves' hyperthyroidism and ophthalmopathy. Study-wide results and caveats: A model using 13 V-J features told ophthalmopathy apart from stable hyperthyroidism.

This clonotype was seen ten or more times. What it binds is unknown. Amplified TCR beta CDR3 regions came from RNA transcripts. TCR CDR3 underwent first-round RT-PCR with the HTBI primer set. TCRdb re-called the multiplex PCR reads through MiXCR, storing one row per CDR3 protein. The data hold 600,000 to 850,000 distinct CDR3 sequences, with under 20% observed a single time. Hyperthyroidism patients were newly diagnosed, had disease duration under 2 months, and were aged 18 to 65 years. Reasons for excluding patients were uncontrolled infection, other autoimmune disease, pregnancy or lactation. Used for diagnoses were clinical symptoms, serum thyroxine and TRAb, thyroid ultrasound and orbital computed tomography. The sequence derives from a woman aged 45-60 years with Graves' hyperthyroidism that later progressed to Graves' ophthalmopathy. Source material: blood.

CDR3 protein: CASSPQHGRVTEAFF. The CDR3, as DNA: TGTGCCAGCAGCCCACAACACGGGCGTGTCACTGAAGCTTTCTTT. The genes are TRBV11-2 and TRBJ1-1; D remains ambiguous. The CDR3 runs 15 residues. Germline loops: CDR1 SGHAT, CDR2 FQNNGV. V was cut by 5 bases and J by 4 bases, with 17 bases left in between. Using reference TRBV11-2 and TRBJ1-1 for the parts outside the CDR3, the full variable domain is EAGVAQSPRYKIIEKRQSVAFWCNPISGHATLYWYQQILGQGPKLLIQFQNNGVVDDSQLPKDRFSAERLKGVDSTLKIQPAKLEDSAVYLCASSPQHGRVTEAFFGQGTRLTVV.